These T cell receptor beta chains were read from a single sample in a study of OX40 agonist ivuxolimab in advanced cancers. The data were produced by immunoSEQ multiplex PCR, yet TCRdb's version contains in-frame clones alone and is incomplete. The repertoire holds nearly 25,000 clones, with around 79% as singletons. Specimen: CD4+ or CD8+ T cells sorted from blood, collected in a trial of the OX40 agonist ivuxolimab. These receptors were collected from an adult with an advanced solid tumor such as melanoma, head and neck, liver or kidney cancer. CDR3s include the opening cysteine and the closing phenylalanine or tryptophan. Each record gives: D gene, clone size, J gene, V gene, CDR3 protein, CDR3 DNA. A D gene is named only where the DNA matches it firmly. Size is omitted from some rows. Given values are once, few, many or a class for expanded clones.

>TRBD2|NA|TRBJ2-7|TRBV28
CASSLSGGSYEQYF
TGTGCCAGCAGTCTTAGCGGGGGCTCCTACGAGCAGTACTTC
>TRBD1|NA|TRBJ1-2|TRBV6-5
CASSAGQGVSGYTF
TGTGCCAGCAGTGCGGGACAGGGGGTCTCTGGCTACACCTTC
>NA|NA|TRBJ1-1|TRBV27
CASSLGRTYTEAFF
TGTGCCAGCAGTTTAGGCAGGACATACACTGAAGCTTTCTTT
>NA|few|TRBJ2-1|TRBV5-4
CASSTDPGGEQFF
TGTGCCAGCAGCACTGATCCAGGTGGAGAGCAGTTCTTC
>TRBD2|once|TRBJ2-5|TRBV19
CASTPKERGGQETQYF
TGTGCCAGTACCCCCAAAGAGCGGGGGGGACAAGAGACCCAGTACTTC
>NA|NA|TRBJ1-1|TRBV7-9
CASSHRDHSPEAFF
TGTGCCAGCAGCCACAGGGATCACAGCCCTGAAGCTTTCTTT
>TRBD1|NA|TRBJ1-6|TRBV18
CASSRTTRDRDNSPLHF
TGTGCCAGCTCACGCACGACCCGGGACAGAGATAATTCACCCCTCCACTTT
>NA|NA|TRBJ1-1|TRBV7-6
CASSLEPNLGGTEAFF
TGTGCCAGCAGCTTAGAACCCAATCTCGGAGGCACTGAAGCTTTCTTT
>TRBD2|NA|TRBJ2-5|TRBV5-5
CASSLTGLAGWETQYF
TGTGCCAGCAGCTTAACCGGACTAGCGGGGTGGGAGACCCAGTACTTC
>TRBD1|NA|TRBJ2-1|TRBV5-6
CASSLAIGQGDNEQFF
TGTGCCAGCAGCTTGGCCATCGGACAGGGAGACAATGAGCAGTTCTTC
>NA|NA|TRBJ2-7|TRBV29-1
CSVVGVSSYEQYF
TGCAGCGTTGTAGGGGTTTCGAGCTACGAGCAGTACTTC